What follows is one T cell receptor (beta chain) and its context. What it recognizes is unknown. This sample was taken from a study of T cell responses to AZD1222 COVID-19 vaccine. The CDR3 consists of 17 residues. Per the germline V gene, CDR1 is LNHDA and CDR2 is SQIVND (reference sequence). The V end was cut by 7 bases, the J end by 0 bases, with 18 bases between. Study-wide results and limits: Most donors were white British and more were female, and clonal diversity was possibly underestimated. CD4 TCRs associated with vaccination spanned spike, dominating at 160-218 and 743-854.

Measured with immunoSEQ multiplex PCR; TCRdb has only the in-frame clones, and not every one. The sample consists of 84,000 or so clones, around 91% of them appearing once. The specimen was peripheral blood, collected on day 0 of MenACWY control vaccination. This sequence originates from an adult in good health. V gene TRBV19 combines with J gene TRBJ1-4; D uncertain. The CDR3 loop reads CASTPGIGAATNEKLFF. CDR3 sequence (DNA): TGTGCCAGTACCCCCGGGATAGGCGCAGCAACTAATGAAAAACTGTTTTTT. Filled out from reference TRBV19 and TRBJ1-4, the complete variable domain reads DGGITQSPKYLFRKEGQNVTLSCEQNLNHDAMYWYRQDPGQGLRLIYYSQIVNDFQKGDIAEGYSVSREKKESFPLTVTSAQKNPTAFYLCASTPGIGAATNEKLFFGSGTQLSVL.